Listed here are 25 T cell receptor beta chains from one sample, sequenced in a study of early stage breast cancer tumors. Sequencing used immunoSEQ multiplex PCR; TCRdb keeps in-frame clones, though not all of them. Of tens of thousands of clones in the sample, almost 75% were seen once. The specimen was breast tumor tissue. The receptors stem from a person aged 30-39 years with breast cancer.

This sequence joins TRBV23-1 and TRBJ1-5; the D is unclear. TRBV23-1 qualifies as an ORF whose function is uncertain. Trimming took 0 bases from V and 3 from J, leaving 9 bases between them. The CDR3 consists of 15 residues. Here the CDR3 DNA reads TGCGCCAGCAGTCAATCGAGTCAGCACAATCAGCCCCAGCATTTT. This encodes CASSQSSQHNQPQHF.

The chain employs TRBV15 and TRBJ2-7; D call uncertain. This CDR3 contains 15 residues. Per germline, CDR1 LNHNV and CDR2 YYDKDF (reference sequence). Trimming shortened V by 5 bases and J by 2 bases, and 16 bases separated the two germline ends. The CDR3 region is CATSDLMAGAYEQYF. The CDR3 DNA reads as TGTGCCACCAGCGATTTAATGGCAGGAGCCTACGAGCAGTACTTC.

The V gene is TRBV7-2, the J gene TRBJ1-2; 8 nucleotides align to TRBD1. CDR1 and CDR2 from the germline V gene are SGHTA and FQGNSA. CDR3 length: 13 residues. The V and J ends lost 5 bases and 5 bases, in that order; junction bases with no gene match: 4. Written as DNA, the CDR3 is TGTGCCAGCAGCCTCGGGACAGGTTATGGCTACACCTTC. This sequence encodes CASSLGTGYGYTF.

The V and J genes are TRBV7-2 and TRBJ2-1, with TRBD2 matching 11 bases. This CDR3 is 15 amino acids long. The germline V gene encodes CDR1 SGHTA and CDR2 FQGNSA. V trimming: 5 bases; J trimming: 5 bases; junction bases outside the gene matches: 5. CDR3 loop: CASSLTSGRNNEQFF. The DNA of the CDR3 is TGTGCCAGCAGCCTAACTAGCGGGAGAAACAATGAGCAGTTCTTC.

The DNA for the CDR3 is TGTGCCAGCAGCCCTGGGACAGGAGCTTTAAGAGATACGCAGTATTTT. This encodes CASSPGTGALRDTQYF. This rearrangement joins TRBV7-2 to TRBJ2-3; the match to TRBD1 covers 8 bases. V lost 5 bases to trimming and J lost 5 bases; unmatched junction nucleotides: 12. The germline V gene has CDR1 SGHTA and CDR2 FQGNSA. CDR3 size: 16 residues. Complete variable domain (other parts from reference TRBV7-2 and TRBJ2-3): GAGVSQSPSNKVTEKGKDVELRCDPISGHTALYWYRQSLGQGLEFLIYFQGNSAPDKSGLPSDRFSAERTGGSVSTLTIQRTQQEDSAVYLCASSPGTGALRDTQYFGPGTRLTVL.

The J gene is TRBJ2-7, the V gene TRBV5-1; D is ambiguous. Germline CDR1 and CDR2: SGHRS and YFSETQ. The CDR3 covers 17 residues. The ends were cut back, 2 bases at V and 3 bases at J, with 21 bases in the middle. CDR3 region: CASSFIATGIAIYEQYF. In DNA, the CDR3 is TGCGCCAGCAGCTTCATTGCGACCGGAATCGCAATCTACGAGCAGTACTTC.

This clone has more than one count but fewer than ten. The V call is TRBV10-3, the J call TRBJ1-1; D is ambiguous. Germline V lookup: CDR1 ENHRY, CDR2 SYGVKD. Trimming shortened V by 5 bases and J by 4 bases, and 11 bases separated the two germline ends. The CDR3 sequence is 13 residues long. The CDR3 protein is CAISLPGGTEAFF. The CDR3, as DNA: TGTGCCATCAGTCTCCCGGGAGGCACTGAAGCTTTCTTT.

V and J are TRBV18 and TRBJ1-2; the D gene is possibly TRBD1 (5 bases). The V and J ends lost 6 bases and 3 bases respectively, with 14 bases between them. From germline, CDR1 is KGHSH and CDR2 LQKENI. The CDR3 contains 14 residues. The CDR3 here is CASSPGSRDYGYTF. DNA of the CDR3: TGTGCCAGCTCCCCAGGGTCGCGGGACTATGGCTACACCTTC.

The V gene is TRBV19, the J gene TRBJ1-1; D possibly corresponds to TRBD1 (5 bases). Trimming removed 6 bases from V and 5 bases from J, with 10 bases in between. The CDR3 is made up of 12 amino acids. Germline V gene sequence: CDR1 LNHDA, CDR2 SQIVND (reference sequence). CDR3 DNA sequence: TGTGCCAGTAGACTCGGGGGGACTGAAGCTTTCTTT. It yields the protein CASRLGGTEAFF.

This clone has a handful of counts. This chain connects TRBV7-6 to TRBJ2-7, with unresolved D. Germline V gene sequence: CDR1 SGHVS, CDR2 FNYEAQ. The CDR3 loop spans 10 amino acids. CDR3 in amino acids: CAFEAYEQYF. CDR3 DNA: TGTGCTTTTGAGGCCTACGAGCAGTACTTC.

V and J are TRBV5-4 and TRBJ2-3, with 15 bases matching TRBD2. The CDR3 has 17 residues. Germline V gene lookup returns CDR1 SGHNT and CDR2 YYREEE (reference sequence). The trim removed 4 bases at V and 4 bases at J, leaving 7 bases unmatched. CDR3 sequence reads: CASSPGLAGGGPDTQYF. The CDR3 DNA reads as TGTGCCAGCAGCCCGGGACTAGCGGGAGGTGGACCAGATACGCAGTATTTT.

J is TRBJ2-3 and V is TRBV7-2; the D is unclear. The CDR3 runs to 15 residues. Trimming pared 1 base from V and 1 base from J, leaving 9 bases between. CDR1 and CDR2 from the germline V gene are SGHTA and FQGNSA. This CDR3 reads CASSLEAARTDTQYF. The CDR3 coding sequence is TGTGCCAGCAGCTTAGAGGCGGCGCGCACAGATACGCAGTATTTT.

This clone has just a few counts. The V gene is TRBV7-2, the J gene TRBJ1-5; TRBD1 matches 9 bases. The CDR3 is made up of 15 amino acids. Unmatched junction bases numbered 8, after V lost 5 bases and J lost 6 bases. Germline CDR1 SGHTA, CDR2 FQGNSA. CDR3 sequence: CASSPGQGMGQPQHF. In DNA form, the CDR3 reads TGTGCCAGCAGCCCCGGACAGGGGATGGGTCAGCCCCAGCATTTT. Combining the CDR3 with reference TRBV7-2 and TRBJ1-5 gives the whole variable domain GAGVSQSPSNKVTEKGKDVELRCDPISGHTALYWYRQSLGQGLEFLIYFQGNSAPDKSGLPSDRFSAERTGGSVSTLTIQRTQQEDSAVYLCASSPGQGMGQPQHFGDGTRLSIL.

The chain is built from TRBV7-2 and TRBJ2-5, with 10 bases lining up with TRBD2. The CDR3 spans 14 residues. CDR1 and CDR2 from the germline V gene are SGHTA and FQGNSA. V lost 2 bases and J lost 6; bases outside the gene matches: 3. CDR3: CASSLTSGTKTQYF. The CDR3 bases are TGTGCCAGCAGCTTAACTAGCGGGACGAAGACCCAGTACTTC.

V and J are TRBV10-1 and TRBJ2-2; 8 nucleotides match TRBD1. Looked up from germline, CDR1 is WNHNN and CDR2 is SYGVQD (reference sequence). The CDR3 loop spans 17 amino acids. With 4 bases clipped from V and 5 bases from J, the junction kept 12 bases outside the gene matches. The CDR3 is CASSGRRGTGLTGELFF. CDR3 DNA: TGCGCCAGCAGTGGACGCCGCGGGACAGGTCTGACCGGGGAGCTGTTTTTT.

The rearrangement uses TRBV29-1 and TRBJ2-7; D gene ambiguous. V lost 3 bases, J lost 0 bases, and 9 bases lay in between. The CDR3 has 13 amino acids. Germline V gene sequence: CDR1 SQVTM, CDR2 ANQGSEA. CDR3 residues: CSVDATGSYEQYF. DNA for the CDR3: TGCAGCGTTGACGCGACCGGCTCCTACGAGCAGTACTTC.

This clone was observed a handful of times. The chain carries TRBV11-2 and TRBJ1-2, with TRBD1 matching 7 bases. The CDR3 contains 16 residues. The trim removed 6 bases at V and 3 bases at J, leaving 13 bases unmatched. Germline-derived CDR1 and CDR2 are SGHAT and FQNNGV. The DNA of the CDR3 is TGTGCCAGCAGTCAAACGACAGGGCTCCTAGACTATGGCTACACCTTC. This translates into CASSQTTGLLDYGYTF.

The chain joins TRBV5-5 to TRBJ2-7; D remains ambiguous. The V end lost 2 bases, the J end lost 0 bases, and 9 bases lay between the germline ends. The CDR3 is 14 residues long. CDR1 SGHKS and CDR2 YYEKEE come from the germline V gene (reference sequence). The CDR3 protein is CASSLGALSYEQYF. The CDR3, as DNA: TGTGCCAGCAGCTTAGGTGCTCTCTCCTACGAGCAGTACTTC. The entire variable domain, with the rest obtained from reference TRBV5-5 and TRBJ2-7, is as follows: DAGVTQSPTHLIKTRGQQVTLRCSPISGHKSVSWYQQVLGQGPQFIFQYYEKEERGRGNFPDRFSARQFPNYSSELNVNALLLGDSALYLCASSLGALSYEQYFGPGTRLTVT.

The V call is TRBV5-6, the J call TRBJ1-3; D is ambiguous. CDR1 SGHDT and CDR2 YYEEEE come from the germline V gene. The CDR3 spans 11 residues. The germline V and J ends were trimmed by 0 bases and 8 bases, with 3 bases remaining between them. The CDR3 region has the DNA TGTGCCAGCAGCTTGGAACACACCATATATTTT. This sequence encodes CASSLEHTIYF.

The rearrangement uses TRBV6-1 and TRBJ1-2; D remains unclear. Trimming shortened V by 4 bases and J by 5 bases, and 11 bases separated the two germline ends. The germline V gene has CDR1 MNHNS and CDR2 SASEGT. The CDR3 has 13 amino acids. For the CDR3, the DNA is TGTGCCAGCAGTGGTGGTCAGATTTATGGCTACACCTTC. It encodes CASSGGQIYGYTF.

In its sample, this clone was seen a few times. The chain has TRBV9 and TRBJ1-1; a possible D gene is TRBD1 (6 bases). This CDR3 has 16 amino acids. The germline V gene has CDR1 SGDLS and CDR2 YYNGEE. The V end was cut by 0 bases, the J end by 0 bases, with 12 bases between. CDR3 nucleotide sequence: TGTGCCAGCAGCGTAGGTCCGGGACATCTGAACACTGAAGCTTTCTTT. It specifies CASSVGPGHLNTEAFF. The whole variable domain, filled in from reference TRBV9 and TRBJ1-1, reads DSGVTQTPKHLITATGQRVTLRCSPRSGDLSVYWYQQSLDQGLQFLIQYYNGEERAKGNILERFSAQQFPDLHSELNLSSLELGDSALYFCASSVGPGHLNTEAFFGQGTRLTVV.

This clone was counted only a few times. This chain joins TRBV11-2 and TRBJ1-1; unclear D gene. This CDR3 spans 14 amino acids. CDR1 and CDR2 from the germline V gene are SGHAT and FQNNGV. V dropped 5 bases and J dropped 4 bases, with 14 bases sitting between them. CDR3 in amino acids: CASSPLRWITEAFF. The CDR3 coding sequence is TGTGCCAGCAGCCCCTTACGGTGGATCACTGAAGCTTTCTTT.

The rearrangement uses TRBV7-9 and TRBJ1-2; 7 bases fit TRBD1. V lost 5 bases and J lost 2; bases outside the gene matches: 5. CDR1 is SEHNR and CDR2 is FQNEAQ in the germline V gene (reference sequence). This CDR3 contains 14 residues. The CDR3 loop is CASSAGGQNYGYTF. CDR3 DNA sequence: TGTGCCAGCAGCGCGGGGGGACAGAACTATGGCTACACCTTC.

The gene calls are TRBV7-2 and TRBJ2-7; the match to TRBD2 covers 9 bases. After removal of 5 bases from V and 7 bases from J, the junction contained 6 bases not matched to a gene. Looked up from germline, CDR1 is SGHTA and CDR2 is FQGNSA. The CDR3 runs to 13 residues. Here the CDR3 reads CASSINLAGEQYF. CDR3 DNA sequence: TGTGCCAGCAGCATAAACCTAGCGGGAGAGCAGTACTTC.

This clone was detected only once. The chain couples TRBV11-3 to TRBJ2-5; D remains ambiguous. Germline-derived CDR1 and CDR2 are SGHNT and YENEEA. V was pared by 0 bases and J by 4 bases, with 9 bases between. The CDR3 length is 14 residues. The DNA for the CDR3 is TGTGCCAGCAGCTTAGATTCTCCGGGAGAGACCCAGTACTTC. Residues: CASSLDSPGETQYF.